These 13 T cell receptor beta chains were all obtained from the same sample, sequenced in a study of cytomegalovirus exposure and HLA in healthy donors. Use of 60 Vbeta and 13 Jbeta primers characterized the PCR. Sequencing was performed with immunoSEQ multiplex PCR; in TCRdb, only in-frame clones are kept and a portion is missing. Among more than 100,000 clones listed, roughly 89% were seen once. The sample taken for sequencing was PBMCs. Receptors were obtained from a woman aged 25 to 45 in good health and CMV-seronegative.

J is TRBJ2-7 and V is TRBV6-6, with D maybe TRBD2 (5 bases). V shed 0 bases and J shed 4 bases, with 10 bases lying between them. Germline CDR1 and CDR2: MNHNY and SVGAGI (reference sequence). The length of the CDR3 is 14 residues. CDR3 nucleotide sequence: TGTGCCAGCAGTTACTCGAGGGTCTGGTACGAGCAGTACTTC. It codes for CASSYSRVWYEQYF.

V gene TRBV6-5 combines with J gene TRBJ2-7; 7 nucleotides match TRBD1. The V gene end was trimmed by 2 bases and the J gene end by 4 bases; junction bases not matched to a gene: 8. CDR3 size: 15 residues. CDR1 MNHEY and CDR2 SVGAGI come from the germline V gene. The CDR3 is CASSYARTGFYEQYF. For the CDR3, the DNA is TGTGCCAGCAGTTACGCACGGACAGGTTTTTACGAGCAGTACTTC.

The rearrangement joins TRBV5-6 to TRBJ2-7; 11 bases align to TRBD1. V was pared by 3 bases and J by 4 bases, with 6 bases of the junction left unmatched. Germline CDR1 is SGHDT and CDR2 is YYEEEE. The CDR3 spans 15 residues. Here the CDR3 reads CASSSRTGGRYEQYF. In DNA form, the CDR3 reads TGTGCCAGCAGCTCTCGGACAGGGGGCAGGTACGAGCAGTACTTC.

V gene TRBV4-3 combines with J gene TRBJ1-2; D not certain. The CDR3 spans 16 residues. V was trimmed by 2 bases and J by 3 bases, leaving 16 bases between them. CDR1 is LGHNA, CDR2 YSLEER, per germline. The CDR3 bases are TGCGCCAGCAGCCAAAATGTGGCGACACCTGACTATGGCTACACCTTC. Amino acid sequence: CASSQNVATPDYGYTF.

The CDR3 coding sequence is TGTGCCAGCAGCTTACAGGTTGTGGGGGGAAACAATGAGCAGTTCTTC. This gives the protein CASSLQVVGGNNEQFF. This chain joins TRBV7-3 and TRBJ2-1, with TRBD2 as a possible D gene (6 bases). Germline V gene lookup returns CDR1 SGHTA and CDR2 FQGTGA. The germline V and J ends were trimmed by 2 bases and 5 bases, with 16 bases remaining between them. There are 16 residues in the CDR3.

The CDR3 DNA is TGTGCCACCGCGCGGGGGGGGAACAATGAGCAGTTCTTC. Its translation: CATARGGNNEQFF. The chain carries TRBV7-2 and TRBJ2-1, with 9 bases identical to TRBD2. The CDR3 covers 13 residues. The germline V gene encodes CDR1 SGHTA and CDR2 FQGNSA. V was clipped by 10 bases and J by 5 bases; unmatched bases: 6.

The CDR3 nucleotides are TGTGCCAGCAGCCTTAGGGGGAGGGAGGATCGCTATGGCTACACCTTC. Translation gives CASSLRGREDRYGYTF. The V gene is TRBV5-8, the J gene TRBJ1-2, with TRBD1 as a possible D gene (6 bases). Germline CDR1 SGHTS, CDR2 YDEGEE. The CDR3 runs to 16 residues. Trimming removed 4 bases from V and 4 bases from J, with 20 bases in between.

This sequence joins TRBV4-3 and TRBJ1-1, with 7 bases that match TRBD1. Germline trimming cut 1 base from V and 5 bases from J; bases unmatched to any gene: 7. The CDR3 spans 15 residues. The germline gives CDR1 LGHNA, CDR2 YSLEER. This CDR3 is CASSQVEGAKTEAFF. The DNA for the CDR3 is TGCGCCAGCAGCCAAGTTGAGGGGGCAAAGACTGAAGCTTTCTTT.

V gene TRBV7-2 combines with J gene TRBJ1-1; D perhaps matches TRBD1 (5 bases). Germline CDR1 SGHTA, CDR2 FQGNSA. The V gene lost 1 base and the J gene lost 1 base, with 13 bases spanning the gap. The CDR3 totals 16 residues. The CDR3 DNA is TGTGCCAGCAGCTTAGTCACAGGAACTCCGAACACTGAAGCTTTCTTT. Its protein is CASSLVTGTPNTEAFF.

The CDR3 spells CASSPGTGDEKLFF. CDR3 in DNA: TGCGCCAGCAGCCCCGGGACAGGGGATGAAAAACTGTTTTTT. The J gene is TRBJ1-4, the V gene TRBV4-1; TRBD1 matches 10 bases. Germline V gives CDR1 MGHRA, CDR2 YSYEKL. The CDR3 extends over 14 amino acids. Unmatched junction bases numbered 2, after V lost 4 bases and J lost 6 bases.

The chain joins TRBV4-1 to TRBJ2-1, with TRBD2 identical over 7 bases. The CDR3 runs to 16 residues. V shed 2 bases, J shed 6 bases, and the junction held 10 bases outside the gene matches. Germline V gene data show CDR1 as MGHRA and CDR2 as YSYEKL. CDR3 in amino acids: CASSQLPAGQSNEQFF. CDR3 bases: TGCGCCAGCAGCCAATTGCCAGCGGGGCAGTCCAATGAGCAGTTCTTC.

This clone was picked up a small number of times. This rearrangement joins TRBV7-2 to TRBJ1-6; 8 bases map to TRBD1. The V segment lost 0 bases and the J segment 8 bases; nucleotides outside the gene matches: 6. This CDR3 comprises 16 residues. Germline loops: CDR1 SGHTA, CDR2 FQGNSA. The CDR3 DNA is TGTGCCAGCAGCTTAGCGCAAGGACAGGGCTATTCACCCCTCCACTTT. Translation gives CASSLAQGQGYSPLHF.

For this clone: An end of the junction differs from the germline gene, which may be a read error. The chain has TRBV7-9 and TRBJ2-5; D uncertain. CDR1 SEHNR and CDR2 FQNEAQ come from the germline V gene (reference sequence). CDR3 size: 11 residues. CDR3 nucleotides: TGTTCCAGCAGCTCGCAAGAGACCCAGTACTTC. Its protein product is CSSSSQETQYF.